The clone carrying this T cell receptor (beta chain) came up a few times. As yet, its antigen is unknown. These data come from a study of shared clonotypes between healthy human individuals. About the research overall: The study used three CD4 naive, three CD4 memory, two CD8 naive and one CD8 memory plate per donor.

Sequenced by immunoSEQ multiplex PCR; TCRdb stores in-frame clones only, minus some. The sample shows around 2.5 million clones, over 85% of them seen only once. Notes on the study in general: The study found lower generation probabilities in non-shared clonotypes than in those shared by all four donors. Estimated richness values were generally larger in naive subsets than in memory subsets.

Germline V gene sequence: CDR1 SGDLS, CDR2 YYNGEE. Trimming took 0 bases from V and 11 from J, leaving 17 bases between them. CDR3 length equals 14 residues. The receptor was isolated from a man younger than 35 in good health. Some clones in this sample may be carry-over from other donors' samples. The gene calls are TRBV9 and TRBJ1-1; maybe TRBD1 (6 bases). Sequencing used naive CD4+ T cells from PBMCs. Stated subset: CD45RA+ positively selected. The CDR3 bases are TGTGCCAGCAGCGTAGGCGGGGGCGCAGGCCGCGCTTTCTTT. Its translation: CASSVGGGAGRAFF.